Below, 32 T cell receptor beta chains from the same sample are listed, as sequenced in a study of early T cells in non-severe SARS-CoV-2 infection. TCRdb re-called the 5' RACE reads with MiXCR, one entry per CDR3 protein. Seen here are some 51,000 distinct CDR3 sequences, 14% to 15% observed once, and the top ten hold about 9.1%. The source was whole blood, collected at baseline. The source is an adult who was a healthcare worker with PCR-confirmed SARS-CoV-2 infection or an uninfected control (not recorded which).

This clonotype turned up a few times. The CDR3 spells CAWSVDRGLEQYF. Written as DNA, the CDR3 is TGTGCCTGGAGTGTAGACAGGGGGCTGGAGCAGTACTTC. The chain uses TRBV30 and TRBJ2-7, with TRBD1 matching over 10 bases. Germline V gives CDR1 GTSNPN, CDR2 SVGIG (reference sequence). The CDR3 spans 13 residues. Trimming cost V 0 bases and J 7 bases; bases outside gene matches: 3.

This clonotype appeared a few times. This chain connects TRBV5-1 to TRBJ2-5, with TRBD1 matching over 7 bases. CDR1 is SGHRS, CDR2 YFSETQ, per germline. The CDR3 contains 16 residues. Trimming cost V 0 bases and J 1 base; bases outside gene matches: 6. DNA of the CDR3: TGCGCCAGCAGCTTGGCCGGACAGGCAAGCCAAGAGACCCAGTACTTC. This translates into CASSLAGQASQETQYF.

In its sample, this clonotype was seen many times. This sequence joins TRBV6-1 and TRBJ1-4; possibly TRBD1 for D (6 bases). Germline assignment: CDR1 MNHNS and CDR2 SASEGT. The CDR3 contains 15 residues. Deletions cut 2 bases from V and 4 bases from J, with 11 bases between. CDR3 in DNA: TGTGCCAGCAGTGAACGCGGGACATATAATGAAAAACTGTTTTTT. Protein product: CASSERGTYNEKLFF.

This clonotype has just a few counts. This chain connects TRBV6-5 to TRBJ2-7; D is perhaps TRBD2 (5 bases). CDR1 and CDR2 from the germline V gene are MNHEY and SVGAGI. V was cut by 2 bases and J by 3 bases, with 8 bases left in between. CDR3 length equals 13 residues. CDR3 loop: CASSYSRDYEQYF. The DNA of the CDR3 is TGTGCCAGCAGTTACAGCCGGGACTACGAGCAGTACTTC.

CDR3 sequence (DNA): TGTGCCAGCAGCTTGGGTACAAACAATGAGCAGTTCTTC. It specifies CASSLGTNNEQFF. The V and J genes are TRBV11-2 and TRBJ2-1; D is uncertain. V was shortened by 3 bases and J by 5 bases, with 8 bases between the two germline ends. Per the germline V gene, CDR1 is SGHAT and CDR2 is FQNNGV. The length of the CDR3 is 13 residues. Variable domain in full (rest from reference TRBV11-2 and TRBJ2-1): EAGVAQSPRYKIIEKRQSVAFWCNPISGHATLYWYQQILGQGPKLLIQFQNNGVVDDSQLPKDRFSAERLKGVDSTLKIQPAKLEDSAVYLCASSLGTNNEQFFGPGTRLTVL.

This clonotype showed up many times. The chain joins TRBV12-3 or TRBV12-4 to TRBJ1-4; D not resolved. Trimming stripped 1 base from V and 8 bases from J, with 5 bases between. The CDR3 runs 12 residues. The CDR3 is CASSLVYEKLFF. The CDR3 nucleotides are TGTGCCAGCAGTTTAGTATACGAAAAACTGTTTTTT.

This clonotype was detected only a few times. The rearrangement uses TRBV12-3 or TRBV12-4 and TRBJ2-3, with D tentatively TRBD1 (6 bases). V shed 6 bases and J shed 5 bases, with 15 bases lying between them. The CDR3 runs 14 residues. CDR3 bases: TGTGCCAGCAGCCCGGGACACCCCGTAGATACGCAGTATTTT. This codes for CASSPGHPVDTQYF.

This chain uses TRBV20-1 with TRBJ2-7; D may be TRBD1 (5 bases). Trimming cost V 0 bases and J 1 base, with 13 bases left between them. The CDR3 is 15 amino acids. CDR1 DFQATT and CDR2 SNEGSKA come from the germline V gene (reference sequence). The CDR3 coding sequence is TGCAGTGCTAGAGATCCCAGCAGGGCTTCCTACGAGCAGTACTTC. Protein: CSARDPSRASYEQYF.

This rearrangement joins TRBV4-1 to TRBJ2-2, with 10 positions matching TRBD2. V trimming: 0 bases; J trimming: 4 bases; junction bases outside the gene matches: 2. Germline-derived CDR1 and CDR2 are MGHRA and YSYEKL. This CDR3 contains 16 residues. The CDR3 DNA follows: TGCGCCAGCAGCCAAGAAGCGGGAGGGATCACCGGGGAGCTGTTTTTT. This sequence encodes CASSQEAGGITGELFF.

This rearrangement joins TRBV28 to TRBJ2-7, with D maybe TRBD1 (6 bases). Germline lookup yields CDR1 MDHEN and CDR2 SYDVKM. V lost 6 bases and J 11 bases, leaving 17 bases between the germline ends. The CDR3 runs to 12 residues. The CDR3 DNA sequence: TGTGCCAGCAGATGGACAGAACCGGCGGAGTACTTC. This translates into CASRWTEPAEYF.

The rearrangement links TRBV12-3 or TRBV12-4 to TRBJ2-7, with 7 bases matching TRBD1. This CDR3 has 13 residues. V lost 3 bases to trimming and J lost 5 bases; unmatched junction nucleotides: 4. CDR3 DNA: TGTGCCAGCAGTTTGGCAGGGGGAGACGAGCAGTACTTC. The encoded protein is CASSLAGGDEQYF.

A few counts support this clonotype. The chain links TRBV20-1 to TRBJ2-3; 15 nucleotides match TRBD2. Trimming removed 3 bases from V and 0 bases from J; junction bases left unmatched: 1. Looked up from germline, CDR1 is DFQATT and CDR2 is SNEGSKA (reference sequence). The CDR3 runs 16 residues. Here the CDR3 reads CSASGTSGRSTDTQYF. CDR3 nucleotide sequence: TGCAGTGCTAGCGGGACTAGCGGGAGGAGCACAGATACGCAGTATTTT.

This clonotype has just a few counts. The chain uses TRBV3-1 and TRBJ2-7, with 8 bases matching TRBD1. Germline assignment: CDR1 LGHDT and CDR2 YNNKEL (reference sequence). Trimming removed 10 bases from V and 7 bases from J; junction bases left unmatched: 6. The CDR3 totals 11 residues. The CDR3 DNA sequence: TGTGCCACCCAGGGGGCGAGGGAGCAGTACTTC. This encodes CATQGAREQYF.

The gene calls are TRBV2 and TRBJ1-1; D gene unclear. Trimming removed 7 bases from V and 1 base from J, with 13 bases in between. CDR3 length: 14 amino acids. Germline V lookup: CDR1 SNHLY, CDR2 FYNNEI. In DNA, the CDR3 is TGTGCCAGCATTTCCGAGGCAACGAACACTGAAGCTTTCTTT. As protein: CASISEATNTEAFF. The full variable domain, with the rest looked up from reference TRBV2 and TRBJ1-1, is EPEVTQTPSHQVTQMGQEVILRCVPISNHLYFYWYRQILGQKVEFLVSFYNNEISEKSEIFDDQFSVERPDGSNFTLKIRSTKLEDSAMYFCASISEATNTEAFFGQGTRLTVV.

The chain couples TRBV6-1 to TRBJ2-3, with D hard to call. Trimming pared 7 bases from V and 0 bases from J, leaving 5 bases between. This CDR3 contains 12 residues. Germline loops: CDR1 MNHNS, CDR2 SASEGT. The CDR3 DNA reads TGTGCCAGCACGGAAAGCACAGATACGCAGTATTTT. This translates into CASTESTDTQYF.

Here the CDR3 reads CASSFPGKNEQYF. The CDR3 DNA is TGCGCCAGCAGCTTCCCGGGGAAGAACGAGCAGTACTTC. The chain carries TRBV5-1 and TRBJ2-7; D is perhaps TRBD2 (5 bases). CDR1 is SGHRS and CDR2 is YFSETQ in the germline V gene. The CDR3 is made up of 13 amino acids. The ends were cut back, 2 bases at V and 5 bases at J, with 11 bases in the middle.

The rearrangement links TRBV6-5 to TRBJ1-5; maybe TRBD1 (6 bases). Germline assignment: CDR1 MNHEY and CDR2 SVGAGI. The CDR3 length is 13 residues. Trimming pared 10 bases from V and 2 bases from J, leaving 12 bases between. The CDR3 here is CATTPGGNQPQHF. The DNA for the CDR3 is TGTGCCACCACCCCAGGGGGCAATCAGCCCCAGCATTTT.

The rearrangement joins TRBV7-7 to TRBJ2-1, with no clear D. The ends were cut back, 3 bases at V and 5 bases at J, with 8 bases in the middle. Germline assignment: CDR1 SSHAT and CDR2 FNYEAQ (reference sequence). CDR3 length: 13 residues. The CDR3 is CASSFNVDNEQFF. The CDR3 nucleotides are TGTGCCAGCAGCTTTAATGTGGACAATGAGCAGTTCTTC.

J is TRBJ2-7 and V is TRBV28; weak D call: TRBD1 (5 bases). V lost 5 bases, J lost 1 base, and 18 bases lay in between. The CDR3 is made up of 16 amino acids. The germline gives CDR1 MDHEN, CDR2 SYDVKM. CDR3 in DNA: TGTGCCAGCAGTCCGCCCTCCGGCAGGGCGTCCTACGAGCAGTACTTC. Protein: CASSPPSGRASYEQYF.

V gene TRBV5-4 combines with J gene TRBJ1-6, with 7 bases that match TRBD1. The CDR3 is made up of 15 amino acids. The V segment lost 4 bases and the J segment 6 bases; nucleotides outside the gene matches: 7. CDR1 is SGHNT, CDR2 YYREEE, per germline (reference sequence). The CDR3 DNA is TGTGCCAGCAGCCCTAGGGACAGTTTTAATTCACCCCTCCACTTT. This codes for CASSPRDSFNSPLHF.

This clonotype was counted a few times. The chain employs TRBV7-9 and TRBJ2-2; 9 bases fit TRBD1. This CDR3 contains 15 residues. J gave up 5 bases and V 6 bases, and 7 bases lay outside the gene matches. Per germline, CDR1 SEHNR and CDR2 FQNEAQ (reference sequence). The chain's CDR3 is CASRPPGQGTGELFF. CDR3 sequence (DNA): TGTGCCAGCAGACCACCGGGACAGGGAACCGGGGAGCTGTTTTTT.

Only a few counts were recorded for this clonotype. The chain joins TRBV5-6 to TRBJ2-1; 10 nucleotides align to TRBD2. The CDR3 has 17 amino acids. V was clipped by 0 bases and J by 8 bases; unmatched bases: 11. CDR1 and CDR2 from the germline V gene are SGHDT and YYEEEE. CDR3 nucleotides: TGTGCCAGCAGCTTGGCCTTTGGGCTAGCGGGAGCCCATGAGCAGTTCTTC. Residues: CASSLAFGLAGAHEQFF. Drawing the rest from reference TRBV5-6 and TRBJ2-1, the complete variable domain is DAGVTQSPTHLIKTRGQQVTLRCSPKSGHDTVSWYQQALGQGPQFIFQYYEEEERQRGNFPDRFSGHQFPNYSSELNVNALLLGDSALYLCASSLAFGLAGAHEQFFGPGTRLTVL.

This chain links TRBV28 with TRBJ2-2, with TRBD1 as a possible D gene (5 bases). Germline CDR1 and CDR2: MDHEN and SYDVKM. V was cut by 4 bases and J by 1 base, with 7 bases left in between. The CDR3 runs to 14 residues. CDR3 nucleotide sequence: TGTGCCAGCAGTTCCGGACAGAACACCGGGGAGCTGTTTTTT. Its translation is CASSSGQNTGELFF.

The table lists this clonotype with many counts. The chain couples TRBV5-5 to TRBJ1-3, with a tentative D call TRBD1 (5 bases). CDR3 length: 16 residues. Germline CDR1 and CDR2: SGHKS and YYEKEE (reference sequence). Trimming removed 5 bases at V and 2 bases at J, with 17 bases between. CDR3 loop: CASREQYRFPGNTIYF. CDR3 nucleotides: TGTGCCAGCAGGGAGCAATACAGGTTTCCTGGAAACACCATATATTTT.

This clonotype was seen a few times. The chain combines TRBV10-3 with TRBJ1-4, with D possibly TRBD1 on 5 matching bases. The V end lost 6 bases, the J end lost 8 bases, and 13 bases lay between the germline ends. The CDR3 extends over 13 amino acids. CDR1 ENHRY and CDR2 SYGVKD come from the germline V gene. CDR3 in amino acids: CAISTGGGEKLFF. CDR3 nucleotides: TGTGCCATCAGCACCGGGGGAGGCGAAAAACTGTTTTTT.

This clonotype was observed many times. V usage is TRBV7-3 and J usage is TRBJ2-1; D might be TRBD1 (6 bases). The CDR3 has 13 residues. Germline-derived CDR1 and CDR2 are SGHTA and FQGTGA. V lost 2 bases, J lost 8 bases, and 10 bases lay in between. The CDR3 spells CASSLLRGDEQFF. The CDR3 coding sequence is TGTGCCAGCAGCTTACTCAGGGGCGATGAGCAGTTCTTC.

In its sample, this clonotype was seen a few times. The rearrangement uses TRBV25-1 and TRBJ2-5; 10 bases match TRBD2. Germline-derived CDR1 and CDR2 are MGHDK and SYGVNS. The junction had 8 bases not matched to a gene; V was cut back by 6 bases and J by 1 base. The CDR3 covers 16 residues. CDR3 sequence reads: CASSETSGKIQETQYF. The CDR3 coding sequence is TGTGCCAGCAGCGAAACTAGCGGGAAGATCCAAGAGACCCAGTACTTC.

This clonotype was observed a single time. The chain has TRBV20-1 and TRBJ2-7, with TRBD1 as a possible D gene (6 bases). The V and J ends lost 2 bases and 2 bases respectively, with 16 bases between them. The CDR3 spans 15 residues. Germline V gene lookup returns CDR1 DFQATT and CDR2 SNEGSKA (reference sequence). The DNA for the CDR3 is TGCAGTGCTAGACTCCTCGACAGGACCGCCTACGAGCAGTACTTC. Translation gives CSARLLDRTAYEQYF.

The V gene is TRBV20-1, the J gene TRBJ1-1; D perhaps matches TRBD1 (6 bases). The CDR3 consists of 13 residues. Trimming cost V 3 bases and J 1 base, with 9 bases left between them. CDR1 and CDR2 from the germline V gene are DFQATT and SNEGSKA (reference sequence). Here the CDR3 reads CSASRTANTEAFF. DNA of the CDR3: TGCAGTGCTAGCCGGACAGCGAACACTGAAGCTTTCTTT.

This clonotype was picked up a small number of times. J is TRBJ1-5 and V is TRBV12-3 or TRBV12-4, with D unclear. CDR3 size: 14 residues. The germline V and J ends were trimmed by 7 bases and 4 bases, with 14 bases remaining between them. CDR3 in amino acids: CASTESSGNQPQHF. In nucleotides, the CDR3 is TGTGCCAGCACCGAATCCTCTGGGAATCAGCCCCAGCATTTT.

The chain combines TRBV3-1 with TRBJ2-7; 14 nucleotides match TRBD2. J lost 1 base, V lost 4 bases, and 9 bases had no gene match. CDR1 is LGHDT and CDR2 is YNNKEL in the germline V gene (reference sequence). This CDR3 region has 18 residues. CDR3 in DNA: TGTGCCAGCAGCCGGCAACCCGGGACTAGCGGGAGATCCTACGAGCAGTACTTC. Translated: CASSRQPGTSGRSYEQYF.

This clonotype has a single count. The V gene is TRBV27, the J gene TRBJ2-3; D is ambiguous. V was shortened by 5 bases and J by 4 bases, with 7 bases between the two germline ends. Per germline, CDR1 MNHEY and CDR2 SMNVEV (reference sequence). This CDR3 contains 12 residues. The CDR3 reads CASSPEADTQYF. Here the CDR3 DNA reads TGTGCCAGCAGTCCAGAGGCAGATACGCAGTATTTT.